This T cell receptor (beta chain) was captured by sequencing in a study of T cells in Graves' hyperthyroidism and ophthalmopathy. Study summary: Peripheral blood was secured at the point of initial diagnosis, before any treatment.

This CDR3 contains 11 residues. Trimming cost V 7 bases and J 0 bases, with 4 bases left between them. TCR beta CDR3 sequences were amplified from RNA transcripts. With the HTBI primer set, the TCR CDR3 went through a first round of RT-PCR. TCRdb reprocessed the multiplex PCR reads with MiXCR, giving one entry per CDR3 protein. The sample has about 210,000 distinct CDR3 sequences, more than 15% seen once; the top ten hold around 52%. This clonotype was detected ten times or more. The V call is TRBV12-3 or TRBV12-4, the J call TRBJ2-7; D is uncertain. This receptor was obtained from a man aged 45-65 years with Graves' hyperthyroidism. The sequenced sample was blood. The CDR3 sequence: CASTDSYEQYF. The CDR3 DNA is TGTGCCAGCACCGACTCCTACGAGCAGTACTTC.